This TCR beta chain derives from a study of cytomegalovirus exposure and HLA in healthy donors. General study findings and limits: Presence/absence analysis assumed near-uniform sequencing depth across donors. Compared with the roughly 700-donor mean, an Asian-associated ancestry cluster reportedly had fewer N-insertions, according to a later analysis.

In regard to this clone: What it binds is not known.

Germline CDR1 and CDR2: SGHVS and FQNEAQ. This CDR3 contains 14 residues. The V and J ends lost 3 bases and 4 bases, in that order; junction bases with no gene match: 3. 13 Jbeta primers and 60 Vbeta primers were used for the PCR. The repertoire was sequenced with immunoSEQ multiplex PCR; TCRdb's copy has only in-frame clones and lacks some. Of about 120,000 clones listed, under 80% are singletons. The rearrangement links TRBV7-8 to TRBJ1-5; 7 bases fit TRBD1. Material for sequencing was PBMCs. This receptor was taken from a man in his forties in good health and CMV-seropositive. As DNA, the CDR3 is TGTGCCAGCAGCTTTCAACAGGGGAATCAGCCCCAGCATTTT. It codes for CASSFQQGNQPQHF.